These 20 T cell receptor beta chains share one sample of origin, sequenced in a study of early T cells in non-severe SARS-CoV-2 infection (dated by TCRdb to the early 2020s). The method was 5' RACE. For sequencing, a NextSeq 500 was employed. TCRdb reworked the public reads: Q25 trimming with fastp, MiXCR clone assembly, productive beta chains retained. A single entry per CDR3 protein holds the most common genes and DNA from its merged rows. Across this sample there are 90,000 or so distinct CDR3 sequences, with 14% to 15% seen only once. The leading ten clones occupy 5.5% of the sample. Material: whole blood. These receptors all come from an adult who was a healthcare worker with PCR-confirmed SARS-CoV-2 infection or an uninfected control (not recorded which).

As for this clonotype: An end of the junction differs from the germline gene, which may be a read error. The chain has TRBV18 and TRBJ2-1; possible D gene TRBD2, 5 bases. From germline, CDR1 is KGHSH and CDR2 LQKENI. There are 13 residues in the CDR3. The CDR3 sequence is CVSSRGGHNEQFF. Here the CDR3 DNA reads TGTGTCAGCTCACGTGGCGGGCACAATGAGCAGTTCTTC.

This clonotype has just a few counts. The chain has TRBV29-1 and TRBJ1-1, with D unclear. Germline V lookup: CDR1 SQVTM, CDR2 ANQGSEA. Trimming took 4 bases from V and 4 from J, leaving 7 bases between them. CDR3 length: 11 residues. The CDR3 protein is CSVVWGTEAFF. Here the CDR3 DNA reads TGCAGCGTTGTGTGGGGCACTGAAGCTTTCTTT.

This clonotype was recorded a few times. This sequence joins TRBV20-1 and TRBJ2-1; D not certain. Trimming took off 0 bases at V and 4 bases at J, with 10 bases between the two ends. Germline V lookup: CDR1 DFQATT, CDR2 SNEGSKA (reference sequence). CDR3 length equals 14 residues. As DNA, the CDR3 is TGCAGTGCTAGAGATTCAGGAGATTACAATGAGCAGTTCTTC. Translating gives CSARDSGDYNEQFF.

As to this clonotype: Germline is not matched at one junction end, which may reflect a read error. CDR3 coding DNA: TGTGTCAGCACCTCAATGACAGTTAACTATGGCTACACCTTC. This codes for CVSTSMTVNYGYTF. V is TRBV7-2 and J is TRBJ1-2; tentatively, D is TRBD1 (5 bases). The CDR3 is made up of 14 amino acids. Per the germline V gene, CDR1 is SGHTA and CDR2 is FQGNSA.

This clonotype occurred a few times. V usage is TRBV20-1 and J usage is TRBJ2-4, with TRBD1 matching over 7 bases. Germline V lookup: CDR1 DFQATT, CDR2 SNEGSKA (reference sequence). The CDR3 runs to 15 residues. J was trimmed by 4 bases and V by 5 bases; bases with no gene match: 11. This CDR3 is CSADSGTAKKNIQYF. CDR3 sequence (DNA): TGCAGTGCTGACTCCGGGACAGCTAAAAAAAACATTCAGTACTTC.

This clonotype was seen at least ten times. This chain connects TRBV28 to TRBJ2-1; D unclear. The germline V and J ends were trimmed by 6 bases and 8 bases, with 8 bases remaining between them. CDR3 size: 11 residues. The germline V gene has CDR1 MDHEN and CDR2 SYDVKM. The CDR3 region is CASRPAHEQFF. In DNA, the CDR3 is TGTGCCAGCAGGCCAGCGCATGAGCAGTTCTTC.

The J gene is TRBJ2-3, the V gene TRBV3-1, with 11 bases that match TRBD2. CDR1 and CDR2 from the germline V gene are LGHDT and YNNKEL (reference sequence). The junction had 2 bases not matched to a gene; V was cut back by 5 bases and J by 4 bases. There are 14 residues in the CDR3. CDR3 sequence reads: CASSLAGGPDTQYF. The CDR3 coding sequence is TGTGCCAGCAGCTTAGCGGGAGGGCCAGATACGCAGTATTTT.

The chain employs TRBV25-1 and TRBJ2-6, with D possibly TRBD2 on 6 matching bases. Trimming stripped 3 bases from V and 0 bases from J, with 12 bases between. The CDR3 has 17 residues. Germline assignment: CDR1 MGHDK and CDR2 SYGVNS. CDR3 region: CASSDERVHSGANVLTF. CDR3 nucleotides: TGTGCCAGCAGTGACGAGCGGGTTCACTCTGGGGCCAACGTCCTGACTTTC. Full variable domain (missing parts from reference TRBV25-1 and TRBJ2-6): EADIYQTPRYLVIGTGKKITLECSQTMGHDKMYWYQQDPGMELHLIHYSYGVNSTEKGDLSSESTVSRIRTEHFPLTLESARPSHTSQYLCASSDERVHSGANVLTFGAGSRLTVL.

Many counts were recorded for this clonotype. CDR3 protein: CASSPTGGRSTGELFF. The CDR3 region has the DNA TGTGCCAGCAGCCCTACAGGGGGAAGAAGCACCGGGGAGCTGTTTTTT. The chain carries TRBV7-9 and TRBJ2-2; 8 bases are shared with TRBD1. Germline values: CDR1 SEHNR, CDR2 FQNEAQ (reference sequence). V shed 5 bases, J shed 4 bases, and the junction held 9 bases outside the gene matches. This CDR3 is built from 16 residues.

This clonotype was seen at least ten times. The chain carries TRBV7-2 and TRBJ2-3; unclear D gene. The CDR3 contains 13 residues. Trimming shortened V by 5 bases and J by 4 bases, and 10 bases separated the two germline ends. CDR1 is SGHTA, CDR2 FQGNSA, per germline. The CDR3 protein is CASSPHSPDTQYF. DNA of the CDR3: TGTGCCAGCAGCCCCCATTCCCCAGATACGCAGTATTTT.

V and J are TRBV7-9 and TRBJ2-7, with unresolved D. The V end was cut by 5 bases, the J end by 3 bases, with 5 bases between. The CDR3 loop spans 11 amino acids. The germline V gene has CDR1 SEHNR and CDR2 FQNEAQ (reference sequence). For the CDR3, the DNA is TGTGCCAGCAGCCCGGACTACGAGCAGTACTTC. Encoded protein: CASSPDYEQYF.

This CDR3 is CASSATGIGELFF. The CDR3 DNA reads as TGTGCCAGTAGTGCCACAGGGATCGGGGAGCTGTTTTTT. The chain is built from TRBV19 and TRBJ2-2, with D possibly matching TRBD1 (6 bases). CDR3 length: 13 residues. Germline V gene sequence: CDR1 LNHDA, CDR2 SQIVND (reference sequence). Deletions cut 5 bases from V and 7 bases from J, with 11 bases between.

V and J are TRBV20-1 and TRBJ2-7; D gene ambiguous. The V gene's germline CDR1 is DFQATT and CDR2 SNEGSKA (reference sequence). Deletions cut 3 bases from V and 1 base from J, with 7 bases between. CDR3 length equals 12 residues. The CDR3 sequence: CSASGVSYEQYF. The CDR3 DNA is TGCAGTGCTAGCGGTGTATCCTACGAGCAGTACTTC.

This clonotype came up a few times. This chain uses TRBV28 with TRBJ1-1; TRBD1 agrees at 7 bases. V lost 5 bases to trimming and J lost 6 bases; unmatched junction nucleotides: 15. The CDR3 runs 16 residues. Per the germline V gene, CDR1 is MDHEN and CDR2 is SYDVKM. CDR3 coding DNA: TGTGCCAGCAGTCTACCCGGGACAGTGATCCGGTCTGAAGCTTTCTTT. The encoded protein is CASSLPGTVIRSEAFF.

This clonotype has a count of ten or more. The gene calls are TRBV18 and TRBJ2-3, with D perhaps assigned TRBD1 or TRBD2 (5 bases each). Deletions cut 0 bases from V and 0 bases from J, with 13 bases between. Germline CDR1 and CDR2: KGHSH and LQKENI. CDR3 length equals 17 residues. This CDR3 is CASSPPRGAYSTDTQYF. The CDR3 DNA reads as TGTGCCAGCTCACCACCGAGAGGGGCCTATAGCACAGATACGCAGTATTTT.

There are a few counts of this clonotype. The CDR3 protein is CSANADKETQYF. DNA for the CDR3: TGCAGTGCTAACGCGGACAAAGAGACCCAGTACTTC. The chain uses TRBV20-1 and TRBJ2-5, with a tentative D call TRBD1 (5 bases). The ends were cut back, 4 bases at V and 3 bases at J, with 9 bases in the middle. The CDR3 spans 12 residues. Germline lookup yields CDR1 DFQATT and CDR2 SNEGSKA (reference sequence).

V and J are TRBV7-9 and TRBJ2-3; D is undetermined. Germline lookup yields CDR1 SEHNR and CDR2 FQNEAQ (reference sequence). Trimming left V 5 bases short and J 6 bases short, with 12 bases between. The length of the CDR3 is 13 residues. Written as DNA, the CDR3 is TGTGCCAGCAGCCCCGCCTACCTGGATACGCAGTATTTT. It codes for CASSPAYLDTQYF.

J is TRBJ1-5 and V is TRBV6-2 or TRBV6-3; D is ambiguous. V lost 10 bases, J lost 6 bases, and 16 bases lay in between. The germline gives CDR1 MNHEY, CDR2 SVGEGT. The CDR3 sequence is 13 residues long. The DNA of the CDR3 is TGTGCCACCATGGGTATCCTCCCTCAGCCCCAGCATTTT. This sequence encodes CATMGILPQPQHF.

The chain links TRBV10-3 to TRBJ1-1, with D unresolved. Per the germline V gene, CDR1 is ENHRY and CDR2 is SYGVKD. The CDR3 runs to 11 residues. Trimming cost V 4 bases and J 7 bases, with 7 bases left between them. CDR3 nucleotides: TGTGCCATCAGTGCGTTTGGTGAAGCTTTCTTT. The encoded protein is CAISAFGEAFF.

This clonotype was observed at least ten times. The J gene is TRBJ2-4, the V gene TRBV28; TRBD2 is a possible D gene (5 bases). The CDR3 is 14 residues long. Germline loops: CDR1 MDHEN, CDR2 SYDVKM. V lost 5 bases and J lost 1, with 9 bases in between. CDR3: CASSRPGAKNIQYF. CDR3 bases: TGTGCCAGCAGTCGGCCGGGGGCCAAAAACATTCAGTACTTC.